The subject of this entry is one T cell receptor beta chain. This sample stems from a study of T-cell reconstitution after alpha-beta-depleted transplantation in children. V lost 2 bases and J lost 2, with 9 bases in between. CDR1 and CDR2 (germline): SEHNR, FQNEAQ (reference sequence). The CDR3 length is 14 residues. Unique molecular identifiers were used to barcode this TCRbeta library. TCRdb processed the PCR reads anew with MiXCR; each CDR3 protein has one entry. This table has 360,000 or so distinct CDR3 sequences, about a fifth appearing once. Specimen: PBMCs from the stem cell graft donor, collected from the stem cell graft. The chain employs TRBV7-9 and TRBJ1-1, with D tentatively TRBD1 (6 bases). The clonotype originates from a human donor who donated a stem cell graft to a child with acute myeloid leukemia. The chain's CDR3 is CASSLRQANTEAFF. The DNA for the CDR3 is TGTGCCAGCAGCTTAAGACAGGCAAACACTGAAGCTTTCTTT.